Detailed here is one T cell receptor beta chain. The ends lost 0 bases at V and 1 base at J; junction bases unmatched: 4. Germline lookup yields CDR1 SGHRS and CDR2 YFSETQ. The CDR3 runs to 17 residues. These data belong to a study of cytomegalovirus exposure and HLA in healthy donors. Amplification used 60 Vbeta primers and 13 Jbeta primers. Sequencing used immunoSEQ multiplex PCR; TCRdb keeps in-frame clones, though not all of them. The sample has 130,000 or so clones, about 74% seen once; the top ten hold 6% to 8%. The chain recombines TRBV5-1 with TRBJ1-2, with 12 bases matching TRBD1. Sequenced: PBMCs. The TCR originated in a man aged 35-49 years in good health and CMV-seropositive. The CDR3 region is CASSLVGQGAFNYGYTF. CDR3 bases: TGCGCCAGCAGCTTGGTGGGACAGGGGGCCTTTAACTATGGCTACACCTTC.